The 21 T cell receptor beta chains presented below share a single source sample, sequenced in a study of CXCR3-negative and CXCR3-positive naive CD8 T cells. In preparing the TRB cDNA libraries, 5' RACE with UMI labels was used. Following a re-call of the 5' RACE reads, TCRdb has one entry per CDR3 protein and lacks DNA. Here the sample table reports around 34,000 distinct CDR3 sequences. Sequencing used memory CD8+ T cells from blood. The origin of the receptors is a human donor in good health. Some clones in this sample may be carry-over from other donors' samples.

The rearrangement links TRBV29-1 to TRBJ2-7; TCRdb proposes TRBD1, but this gene call is untestable without DNA. The CDR3 runs to 13 residues. Germline CDR1 reads SQVTM; CDR2 reads ANQGSEA. The CDR3 sequence: CSVVARDPYEQYF.

The chain employs TRBV7-2 and TRBJ2-7. The length of the CDR3 is 15 residues. The germline CDR1 and CDR2 sequences are SGHTA and FQGNSA. The CDR3 spells CASSLVADSSYEQYF.

This chain joins TRBV28 and TRBJ1-4. This CDR3 is built from 19 residues. Per the germline V gene, CDR1 is MDHEN and CDR2 is SYDVKM. The CDR3 reads CASRSERRLGYATNEKLFF. The full variable domain, completed using reference TRBV28 and TRBJ1-4, is DVKVTQSSRYLVKRTGEKVFLECVQDMDHENMFWYRQDPGLGLRLIYFSYDVKMKEKGDIPEGYSVSREKKERFSLILESASTNQTSMYLCASRSERRLGYATNEKLFFGSGTQLSVL.

This CDR3 is CASSQDWRGAGETQYF. V is TRBV4-3 and J is TRBJ2-5; TCRdb picks TRBD2, but there is no DNA to check that call. Per germline, CDR1 LGHNA and CDR2 YSLEER. The CDR3 has 16 amino acids.

The genes are TRBV9 and TRBJ2-1. The CDR3 spans 12 residues. The germline CDR1 and CDR2 sequences are SGDLS and YYNGEE. The CDR3: CASSVGGVEQFF.

J is TRBJ2-3 and V is TRBV20-1. The CDR3 spans 13 residues. Germline CDR1 is DFQATT and CDR2 is SNEGSKA (reference sequence). Here the CDR3 reads CSASLGDLITQYF.

The chain joins TRBV18 to TRBJ2-2. Germline V gene lookup returns CDR1 KGHSH and CDR2 LQKENI. This CDR3 is 12 amino acids long. The chain's CDR3 is CASSPSTGELFF.

V usage is TRBV28 and J usage is TRBJ2-3; the D call of TRBD2 rests on TCRdb alone, since no DNA is present to check it. CDR3 length: 16 amino acids. Germline V gives CDR1 MDHEN, CDR2 SYDVKM. The CDR3 loop reads CASSELAGGFTDTQYF.

The J gene is TRBJ2-7, the V gene TRBV20-1; the TCRdb call, TRBD1, lacks DNA for checking. Germline V gives CDR1 DFQATT, CDR2 SNEGSKA (reference sequence). The CDR3 totals 11 residues. CDR3 in amino acids: CSAGTGVEQYF.

This chain connects TRBV7-3 to TRBJ2-1. Per germline, CDR1 SGHTA and CDR2 FQGTGA. The CDR3 is 11 amino acids. The CDR3: CASSLGNEQFF.

The chain joins TRBV7-2 to TRBJ2-1; the TCRdb D gene call, TRBD1, has no DNA to confirm it. The germline V gene encodes CDR1 SGHTA and CDR2 FQGNSA. CDR3 length equals 16 residues. CDR3 residues: CASSLVSDTLGGEQFF. Full variable domain (remainder filled in from reference TRBV7-2 and TRBJ2-1): GAGVSQSPSNKVTEKGKDVELRCDPISGHTALYWYRQSLGQGLEFLIYFQGNSAPDKSGLPSDRFSAERTGGSVSTLTIQRTQQEDSAVYLCASSLVSDTLGGEQFFGPGTRLTVL.

This chain uses TRBV12-3 or TRBV12-4 with TRBJ2-5; checking the TCRdb D call of TRBD2 is not possible without DNA. The CDR3 is 15 residues long. The CDR3 sequence is CASSLALAGGETQYF.

The chain joins TRBV4-1 to TRBJ2-7. Looked up from germline, CDR1 is MGHRA and CDR2 is YSYEKL. There are 16 residues in the CDR3. CDR3 residues: CASSQDLFSSSYEQYF.

The V and J genes are TRBV25-1 and TRBJ2-7; TCRdb's D call, TRBD2, is unchecked because there is no DNA. The CDR3 runs 15 residues. Germline lookup yields CDR1 MGHDK and CDR2 SYGVNS. CDR3 residues: CASSESGSSLYEQYF.

The CDR3 region is CASSPWAGSTDTQYF. The chain carries TRBV7-9 and TRBJ2-3; the D call of TRBD1 rests on TCRdb alone, since no DNA is present to check it. CDR3 length: 15 amino acids. Looked up from germline, CDR1 is SEHNR and CDR2 is FQNEAQ (reference sequence).

This chain uses TRBV10-3 with TRBJ2-1; with no DNA, the TCRdb D assignment of TRBD1 cannot be verified. The CDR3 sequence is 15 residues long. Germline V gene data show CDR1 as ENHRY and CDR2 as SYGVKD. The CDR3 sequence: CAISPGGYEYNEQFF.

This sequence joins TRBV10-3 and TRBJ2-5; TCRdb calls TRBD1, which cannot be checked without DNA. The CDR3 spans 14 residues. Germline lookup yields CDR1 ENHRY and CDR2 SYGVKD. The CDR3 protein is CAIGDRDNQETQYF.

The chain employs TRBV12-3 or TRBV12-4 and TRBJ2-7; no DNA is available, so the TRBD1 call from TCRdb remains unchecked. CDR3 size: 15 residues. CDR3 residues: CASSDPGQSFYEQYF.

The rearrangement links TRBV28 to TRBJ2-2; TCRdb designates TRBD1, a call that cannot be tested without DNA. The germline gives CDR1 MDHEN, CDR2 SYDVKM. The CDR3 extends over 14 amino acids. CDR3 sequence reads: CASSDRANTGELFF.

The CDR3 loop is CASSPLGQGAEETQYF. This chain joins TRBV7-2 and TRBJ2-5; TCRdb lists TRBD1, though no DNA is available to test this call. In germline, CDR1 is SGHTA, CDR2 FQGNSA. This CDR3 is 16 amino acids long.

The CDR3 sequence is CASSLWGGGYNEQFF. V usage is TRBV7-2 and J usage is TRBJ2-1; there is no DNA to check the TCRdb D call of TRBD2. Germline V gene sequence: CDR1 SGHTA, CDR2 FQGNSA. The CDR3 runs 15 residues.